The entry below describes one T cell receptor (beta chain). Its antigen is still unknown. Naive CD8 cells lacked CD45RO, underwent positive selection for CCR7 and left out terminally differentiated effector memory CD45RA+ cells. The donor cohort consisted entirely of Caucasian adults residing in Nashville, Tennessee. Replicate PCRs run on sorted subsets employed approximately 0.2 ug DNA, approximately 30,000 T cell genomes. Sequencing was performed with immunoSEQ multiplex PCR; in TCRdb, only in-frame clones are kept and a portion is missing. The data contain about 2.1 million clones, roughly 91% of them singletons. CDR1 and CDR2 (germline): WNHNN, SYGVQD (reference sequence). The CDR3 extends over 13 amino acids. Germline trimming cut 4 bases from V and 3 bases from J; bases unmatched to any gene: 0. This entry is derived from a study of shared clonotypes between healthy human individuals. The study's findings and limits: Compared with memory subsets, naive subsets generally had larger estimated richness. Clonotype sharing among the donors was expected to vary with sequencing depth.

The TCR comes from a man between 18 and 35 years old in good health. Some clones in this sample may be carry-over from other donors' samples. Sequences were obtained from naive CD8+ T cells from PBMCs. The chain links TRBV10-1 to TRBJ2-5; TRBD1 agrees at 9 bases. Here the CDR3 DNA reads TGCGCCAGCAGTGGGACAGGGGAAGAGACCCAGTACTTC. Amino acids: CASSGTGEETQYF.